The subject of this entry is one T cell receptor beta chain. Libraries were prepared by immunoSEQ multiplex PCR; TCRdb keeps only in-frame clonotypes and omits some of them. The sample records hundreds of thousands of clones, around nine tenths being singletons. These data originate in a study of blood T cell repertoires in COVID-19. CDR3 length: 16 amino acids. V was shortened by 4 bases and J by 0 bases, with 16 bases between the two germline ends. The germline CDR1 and CDR2 sequences are SGHRS and YFSETQ. The sequenced sample consisted of peripheral blood. The chain employs TRBV5-1 and TRBJ1-1, with D tentatively TRBD1 (6 bases). The sequence was collected from a woman in her 30s with COVID-19, enrolled during active disease. In DNA form, the CDR3 reads TGCGCCAGCAGCCTGCAGGGGAATTCCGTGAACACTGAAGCTTTCTTT. It yields the protein CASSLQGNSVNTEAFF.